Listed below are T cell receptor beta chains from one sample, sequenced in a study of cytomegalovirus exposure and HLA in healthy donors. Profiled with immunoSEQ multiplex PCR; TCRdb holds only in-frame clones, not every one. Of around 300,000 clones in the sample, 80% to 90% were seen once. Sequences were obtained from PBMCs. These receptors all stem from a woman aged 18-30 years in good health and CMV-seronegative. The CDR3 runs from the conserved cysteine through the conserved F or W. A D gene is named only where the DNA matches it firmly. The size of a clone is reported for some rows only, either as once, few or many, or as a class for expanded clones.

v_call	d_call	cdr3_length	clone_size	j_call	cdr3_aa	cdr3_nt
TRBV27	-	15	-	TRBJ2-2	CASTGFTGSAGELFF	TGTGCCAGCACGGGGTTCACAGGGTCGGCCGGGGAGCTGTTTTTT
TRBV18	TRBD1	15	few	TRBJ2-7	CASSPDRVPSYEQYF	TGTGCCAGCTCACCAGACAGGGTTCCCTCCTACGAGCAGTACTTC
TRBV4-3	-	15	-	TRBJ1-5	CASSQQTGRNQPQHF	TGCGCCAGCAGCCAACAGACAGGACGCAATCAGCCCCAGCATTTT
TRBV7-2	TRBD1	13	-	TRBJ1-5	CASSGGQRQPQHF	TGTGCCAGCAGCGGGGGACAGAGGCAGCCCCAGCATTTT
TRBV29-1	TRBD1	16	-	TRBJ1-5	CSVEDSGGRKDQPQHF	TGCAGCGTTGAAGATTCAGGGGGGCGCAAGGATCAGCCCCAGCATTTT
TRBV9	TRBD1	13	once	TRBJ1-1	CASSVGQGTEAFF	TGTGCCAGCAGCGTAGGACAGGGGACTGAAGCTTTCTTT
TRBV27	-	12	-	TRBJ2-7	CASSTSSYEQYF	TGTGCCAGCAGTACGAGCTCCTACGAGCAGTACTTC
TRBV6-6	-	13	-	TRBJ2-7	CASSSAGGDEQYF	TGTGCCAGCAGTTCCGCCGGGGGAGATGAGCAGTACTTC
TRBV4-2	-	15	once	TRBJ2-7	CASSQWGGPNDEQYF	TGTGCCAGCAGCCAATGGGGGGGGCCAAACGATGAGCAGTACTTC
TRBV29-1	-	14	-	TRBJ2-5	CSVEPAGGQETQYF	TGCAGCGTTGAACCAGCGGGCGGTCAAGAGACCCAGTACTTC
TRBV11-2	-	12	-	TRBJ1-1	CASTPWRTEAFF	TGTGCCAGCACCCCGTGGAGGACTGAAGCTTTCTTT
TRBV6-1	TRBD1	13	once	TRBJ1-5	CASKGQGDQPQHF	TGTGCCAGCAAGGGACAGGGGGATCAGCCCCAGCATTTT
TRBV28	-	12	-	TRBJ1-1	CASSFGGREAFF	TGTGCCAGCAGTTTCGGGGGGCGCGAAGCTTTCTTT
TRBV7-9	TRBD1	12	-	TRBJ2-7	CASSGTGSEQYF	TGTGCCAGCAGCGGGACAGGGTCCGAGCAGTACTTC
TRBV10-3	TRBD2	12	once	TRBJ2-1	CAIRAWEGEQFF	TGTGCCATCAGGGCCTGGGAGGGTGAGCAGTTCTTC
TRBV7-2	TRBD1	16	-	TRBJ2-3	CASSLSRTGVTDTQYF	TGTGCCAGCAGCCTCTCTAGGACAGGAGTCACAGATACGCAGTATTTT
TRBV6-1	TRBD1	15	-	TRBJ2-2	CASRRQGADTGELFF	TGTGCCAGCAGGCGACAGGGGGCCGACACCGGGGAGCTGTTTTTT
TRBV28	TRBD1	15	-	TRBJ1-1	CASSFWTGGDTEAFF	TGTGCCAGCAGTTTTTGGACAGGGGGGGACACTGAAGCTTTCTTT
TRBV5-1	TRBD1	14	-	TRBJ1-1	CASSSRQGHTEAFF	TGCGCCAGCAGCTCCCGACAGGGCCACACTGAAGCTTTCTTT
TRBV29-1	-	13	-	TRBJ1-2	CSVEVVLSGGYTF	TGCAGCGTTGAAGTGGTCCTCTCGGGGGGCTACACCTTC
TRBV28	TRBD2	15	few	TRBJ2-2	CASSLGGAGTGELFF	TGTGCCAGCAGTTTGGGAGGGGCTGGCACCGGGGAGCTGTTTTTT
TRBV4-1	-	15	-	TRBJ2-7	CASSRAALSSYEQYF	TGCGCCAGCAGCCGGGCAGCCCTTAGCTCCTACGAGCAGTACTTC
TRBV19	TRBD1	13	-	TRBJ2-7	CASSKRTGIEQYF	TGTGCCAGTAGTAAAAGGACAGGGATCGAGCAGTACTTC
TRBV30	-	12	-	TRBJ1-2	CAWSVARSLYTF	TGTGCCTGGAGTGTAGCGAGGTCATTGTACACCTTC
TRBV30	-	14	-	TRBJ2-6	CAWSWSSGANVLTF	TGTGCCTGGAGTTGGAGTTCTGGGGCCAACGTCCTGACTTTC
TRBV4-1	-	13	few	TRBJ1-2	CASSQVDNDGYTF	TGCGCCAGCAGCCAAGTCGACAACGATGGCTACACCTTC
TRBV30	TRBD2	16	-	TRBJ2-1	CAWKKRGVPYRGEQFF	TGTGCCTGGAAAAAGCGGGGGGTACCTTACCGGGGTGAGCAGTTCTTC